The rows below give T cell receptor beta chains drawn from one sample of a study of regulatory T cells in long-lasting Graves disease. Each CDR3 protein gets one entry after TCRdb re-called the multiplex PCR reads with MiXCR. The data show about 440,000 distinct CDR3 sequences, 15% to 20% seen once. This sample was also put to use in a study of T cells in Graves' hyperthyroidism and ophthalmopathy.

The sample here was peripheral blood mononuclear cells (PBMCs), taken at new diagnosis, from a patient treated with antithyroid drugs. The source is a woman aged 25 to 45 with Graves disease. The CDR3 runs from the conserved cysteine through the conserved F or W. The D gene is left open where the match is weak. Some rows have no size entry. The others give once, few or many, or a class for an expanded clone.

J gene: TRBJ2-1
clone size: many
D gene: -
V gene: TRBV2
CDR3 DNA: TGTGCCCCCAGAGGGTCAACCGGTGGCGGGTCCTACAATGAGCAGTTCTTC
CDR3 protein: CAPRGSTGGGSYNEQFF

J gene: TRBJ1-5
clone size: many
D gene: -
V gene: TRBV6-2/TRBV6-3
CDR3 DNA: TGTGCCAGCCAGGACAGCAATCAGCCCCAGCATTTT
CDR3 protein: CASQDSNQPQHF

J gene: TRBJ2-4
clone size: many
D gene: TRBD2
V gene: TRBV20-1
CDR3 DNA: TGCAGTGCTAGAGATCCGGGGGGAGAGGGAAACATTCAGTACTTC
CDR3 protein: CSARDPGGEGNIQYF

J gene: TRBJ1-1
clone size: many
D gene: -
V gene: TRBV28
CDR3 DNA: TGTGCCAGCCTCCTCGAGGGGACTGAAGCTTTCTTT
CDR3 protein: CASLLEGTEAFF

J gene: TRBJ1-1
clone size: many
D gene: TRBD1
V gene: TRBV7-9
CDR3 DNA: TGCGCCAGCAGCTTCCAGGGGGACACTGAAGCTTTCTTT
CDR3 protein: CASSFQGDTEAFF

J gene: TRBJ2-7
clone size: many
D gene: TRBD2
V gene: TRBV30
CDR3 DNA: TGTGCCTGGACTAGCGGGAACTACGAGCAGTACTTC
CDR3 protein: CAWTSGNYEQYF

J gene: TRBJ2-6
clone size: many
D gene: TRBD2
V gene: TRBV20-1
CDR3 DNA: TGCAGTGCTAGATTAGCGAGCGGGACGAGCTCTGGGGCCAACGTCCTGACTTTC
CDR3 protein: CSARLASGTSSGANVLTF

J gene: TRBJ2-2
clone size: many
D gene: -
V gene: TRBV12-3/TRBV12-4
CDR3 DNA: TGTGCCAGCAGTCCATCAAGGGGGACGGGGGAGCTGTTTTTT
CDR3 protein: CASSPSRGTGELFF

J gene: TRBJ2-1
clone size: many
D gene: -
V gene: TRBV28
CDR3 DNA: TGTGCCAGCAGCGTAAGGGCGGATGAGCAGTTCTTC
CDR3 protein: CASSVRADEQFF

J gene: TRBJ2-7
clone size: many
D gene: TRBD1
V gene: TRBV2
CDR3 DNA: TGTGCCAGCAGAACCGGGACAGGGCTGGGGTACGAGCAGTACTTC
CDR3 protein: CASRTGTGLGYEQYF

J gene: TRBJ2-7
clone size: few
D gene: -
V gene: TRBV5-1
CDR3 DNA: TGCGCCAGCAGCCCCGGAGATAGGTACGAGCAGTACTTC
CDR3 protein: CASSPGDRYEQYF

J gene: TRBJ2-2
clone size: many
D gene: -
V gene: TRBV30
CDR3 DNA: TGTGCCTGGATTAGGGAGACGAACACCGGGGAGCTGTTTTTT
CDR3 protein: CAWIRETNTGELFF

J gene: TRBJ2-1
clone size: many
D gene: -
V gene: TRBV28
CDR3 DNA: TGTGCCAGCAGTATAATAGTAGGCGAGCAGTTCTTC
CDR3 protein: CASSIIVGEQFF

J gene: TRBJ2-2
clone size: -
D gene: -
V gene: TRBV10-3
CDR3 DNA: TGTGCCATCAGTGAGGCCCCGGGAACCGGGGAGCTGTTTTTT
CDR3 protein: CAISEAPGTGELFF

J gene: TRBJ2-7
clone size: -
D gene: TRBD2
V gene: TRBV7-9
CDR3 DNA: TGTGCCAGCAGCTTAAGCCGCGGGACTATCGACGAGCAGTACTTC
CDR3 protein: CASSLSRGTIDEQYF

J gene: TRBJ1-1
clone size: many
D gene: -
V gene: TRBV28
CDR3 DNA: TGTGCCACGACAGAACTATCCGTGAACACTGAAGCTTTCTTT
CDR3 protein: CATTELSVNTEAFF

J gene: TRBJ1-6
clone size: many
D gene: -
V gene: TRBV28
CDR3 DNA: TGTGCCAGCAGTACCTATTGGGGGGCACAAGGTTCACCCCTCCACTTT
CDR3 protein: CASSTYWGAQGSPLHF

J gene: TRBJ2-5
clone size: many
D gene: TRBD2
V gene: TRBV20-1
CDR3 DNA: TGCAGTGCTAGAGTTCCGGGGGGTGGGGCAGAGACCCAGTACTTC
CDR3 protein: CSARVPGGGAETQYF

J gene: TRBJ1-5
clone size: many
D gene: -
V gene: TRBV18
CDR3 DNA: TGTGCCAGCTCACCACTACAGTTCAATCAGCCCCAGCATTTT
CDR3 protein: CASSPLQFNQPQHF

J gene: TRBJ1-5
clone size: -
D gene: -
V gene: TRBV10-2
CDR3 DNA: TGCGCCAGCAGTGACGCAAACAATCAGCCCCAGCATTTT
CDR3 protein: CASSDANNQPQHF

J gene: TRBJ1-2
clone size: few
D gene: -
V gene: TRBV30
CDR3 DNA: TGTGCCTGGGGTGCAACCAGAACACGCTACACCTTC
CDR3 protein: CAWGATRTRYTF

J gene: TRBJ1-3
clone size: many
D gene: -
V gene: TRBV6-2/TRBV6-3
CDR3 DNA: TGTGCCAGCAGTTATTCGCAGGGCGGAAACACCATATATTTT
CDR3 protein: CASSYSQGGNTIYF

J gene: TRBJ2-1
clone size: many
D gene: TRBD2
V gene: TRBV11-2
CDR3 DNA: TGTGCCAGCAGCTTAGGGATTCCGGGACTAGCGGGCTACAATGAGCAGTTCTTC
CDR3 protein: CASSLGIPGLAGYNEQFF

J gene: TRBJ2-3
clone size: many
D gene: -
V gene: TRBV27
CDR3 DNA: TGTGCCAGCAGTTTCAGTCCCGCGAGCACAGATACGCAGTATTTT
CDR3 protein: CASSFSPASTDTQYF

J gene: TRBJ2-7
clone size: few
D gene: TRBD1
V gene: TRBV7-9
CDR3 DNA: TGTGCCAGCAGCGCCCCGGGACAGGGGTATGAGCAGTACTTC
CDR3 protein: CASSAPGQGYEQYF

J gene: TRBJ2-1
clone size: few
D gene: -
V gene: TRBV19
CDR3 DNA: TGTGCCAGTAGTATAGTCGGGAGTAACTACAATGAGCAGTTCTTC
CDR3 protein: CASSIVGSNYNEQFF

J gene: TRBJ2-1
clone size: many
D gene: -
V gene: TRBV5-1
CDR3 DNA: TGCGCCAGCAGCTTGGGGAGGGGTGGTGAGCAGTTCTTC
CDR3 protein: CASSLGRGGEQFF

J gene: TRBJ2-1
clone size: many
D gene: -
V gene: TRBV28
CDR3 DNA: TGTGCCAGCAGTTTATTGGACTATACTTCGTTT
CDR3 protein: CASSLLDYTSF

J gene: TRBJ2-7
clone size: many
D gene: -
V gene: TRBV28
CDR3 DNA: TGTGCCAGCAGTTCCGGGAATAGTAACCTCTCCTACGAGCAGTACTTC
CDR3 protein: CASSSGNSNLSYEQYF

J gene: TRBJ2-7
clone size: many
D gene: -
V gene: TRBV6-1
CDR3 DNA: TGTGCCAGCGATGACAGGACCTACGAGCAGTACTTC
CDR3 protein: CASDDRTYEQYF

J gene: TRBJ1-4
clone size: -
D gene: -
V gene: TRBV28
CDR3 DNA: TGTGCCAGCAGTTTTAGTACGGGCGGCGAAAAACTGTTTTTT
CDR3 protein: CASSFSTGGEKLFF

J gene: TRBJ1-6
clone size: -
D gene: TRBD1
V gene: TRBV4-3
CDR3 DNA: TGCGCCAGCAGCCAGCCGGGACAGAAAAATTCACCCCTCCACTTT
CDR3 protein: CASSQPGQKNSPLHF

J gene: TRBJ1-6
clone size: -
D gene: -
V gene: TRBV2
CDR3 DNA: TGTGCCAGCAGATTAGATAATTCACCCCTCCACTTT
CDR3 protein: CASRLDNSPLHF

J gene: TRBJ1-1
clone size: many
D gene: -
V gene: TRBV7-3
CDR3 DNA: TGTGCCAGCAGCTTAACGATGGGCAGTCAAGCTTTCTTT
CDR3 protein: CASSLTMGSQAFF

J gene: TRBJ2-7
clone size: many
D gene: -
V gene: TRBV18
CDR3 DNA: TGTGCCAGCTCTAAGACTGGGCAAGTCTACGAGCAGTACTTC
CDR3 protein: CASSKTGQVYEQYF

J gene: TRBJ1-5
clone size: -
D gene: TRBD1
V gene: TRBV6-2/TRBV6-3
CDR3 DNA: TGTGCCTGCAGGGGACAGATCAATCAGCCCCAGCATTTT
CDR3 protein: CACRGQINQPQHF